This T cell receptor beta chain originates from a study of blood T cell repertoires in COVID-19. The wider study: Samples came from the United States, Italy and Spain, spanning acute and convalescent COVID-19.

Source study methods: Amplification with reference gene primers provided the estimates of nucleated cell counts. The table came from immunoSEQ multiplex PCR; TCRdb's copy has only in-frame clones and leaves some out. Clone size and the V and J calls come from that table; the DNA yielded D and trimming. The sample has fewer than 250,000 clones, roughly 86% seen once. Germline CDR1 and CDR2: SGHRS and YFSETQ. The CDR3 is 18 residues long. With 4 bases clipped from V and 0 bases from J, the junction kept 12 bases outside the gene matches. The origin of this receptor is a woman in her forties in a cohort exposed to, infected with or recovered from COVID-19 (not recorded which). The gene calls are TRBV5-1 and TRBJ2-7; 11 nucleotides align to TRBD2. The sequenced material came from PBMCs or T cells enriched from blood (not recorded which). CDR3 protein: CASSSLGTSGSSSYEQYF. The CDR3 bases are TGCGCCAGCAGCAGTTTGGGGACTAGCGGTTCCAGCTCCTACGAGCAGTACTTC.